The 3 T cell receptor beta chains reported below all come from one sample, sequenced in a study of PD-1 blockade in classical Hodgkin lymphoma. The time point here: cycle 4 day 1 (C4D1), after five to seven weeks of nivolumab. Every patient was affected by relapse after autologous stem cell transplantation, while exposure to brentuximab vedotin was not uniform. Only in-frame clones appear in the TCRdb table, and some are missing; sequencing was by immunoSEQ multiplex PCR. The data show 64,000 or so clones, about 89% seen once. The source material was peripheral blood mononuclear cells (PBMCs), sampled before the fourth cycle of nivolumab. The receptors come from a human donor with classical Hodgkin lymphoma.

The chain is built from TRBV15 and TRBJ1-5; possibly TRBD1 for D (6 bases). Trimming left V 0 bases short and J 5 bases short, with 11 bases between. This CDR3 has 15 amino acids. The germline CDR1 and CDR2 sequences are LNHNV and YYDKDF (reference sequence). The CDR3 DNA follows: TGTGCCACCAGCAGAGATTTGGGGGCCTATCAGCCCCAGCATTTT. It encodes CATSRDLGAYQPQHF.

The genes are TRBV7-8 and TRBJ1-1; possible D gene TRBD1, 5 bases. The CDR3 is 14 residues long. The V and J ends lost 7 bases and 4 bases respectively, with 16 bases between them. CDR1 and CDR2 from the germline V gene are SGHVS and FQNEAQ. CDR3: CASNQTPGITEAFF. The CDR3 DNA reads TGTGCCAGCAACCAAACCCCAGGGATCACTGAAGCTTTCTTT. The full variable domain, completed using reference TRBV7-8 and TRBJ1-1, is GAGVSQSPRYKVAKRGQDVALRCDPISGHVSLFWYQQALGQGPEFLTYFQNEAQLDKSGLPSDRFFAERPEGSVSTLKIQRTQQEDSAVYLCASNQTPGITEAFFGQGTRLTVV.

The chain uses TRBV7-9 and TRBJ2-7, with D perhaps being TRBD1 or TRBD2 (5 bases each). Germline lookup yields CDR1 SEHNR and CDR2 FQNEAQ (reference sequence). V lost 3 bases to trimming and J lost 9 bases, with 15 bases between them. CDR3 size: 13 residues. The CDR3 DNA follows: TGTGCCAGCAGCTTCGGGGACCGCTTGGGGCAGTACTTC. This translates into CASSFGDRLGQYF.